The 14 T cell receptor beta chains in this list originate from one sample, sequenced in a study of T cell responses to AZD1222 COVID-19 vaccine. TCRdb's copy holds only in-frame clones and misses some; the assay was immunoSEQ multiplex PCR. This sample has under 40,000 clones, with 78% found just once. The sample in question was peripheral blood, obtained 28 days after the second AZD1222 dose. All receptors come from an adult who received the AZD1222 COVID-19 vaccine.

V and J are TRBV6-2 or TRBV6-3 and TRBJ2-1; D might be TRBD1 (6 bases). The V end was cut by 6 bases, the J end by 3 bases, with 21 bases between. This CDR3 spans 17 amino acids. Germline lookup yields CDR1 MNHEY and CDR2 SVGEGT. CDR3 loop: CASSTGIRQAHYNEQFF. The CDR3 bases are TGTGCCAGCAGCACGGGGATACGACAGGCCCACTACAATGAGCAGTTCTTC.

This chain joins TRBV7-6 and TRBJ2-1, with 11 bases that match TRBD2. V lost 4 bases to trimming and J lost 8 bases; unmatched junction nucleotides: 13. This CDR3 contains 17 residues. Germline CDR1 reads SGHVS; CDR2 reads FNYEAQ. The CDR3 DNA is TGTGCCAGCAGCTGGCTAGCGGGGGGCCGAACTGGTGATGAGCAGTTCTTC. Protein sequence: CASSWLAGGRTGDEQFF.

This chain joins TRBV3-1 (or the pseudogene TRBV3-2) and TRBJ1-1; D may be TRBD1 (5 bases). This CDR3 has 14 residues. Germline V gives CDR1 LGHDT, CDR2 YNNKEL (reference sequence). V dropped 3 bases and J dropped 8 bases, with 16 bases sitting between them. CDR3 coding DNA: TGTGCCAGCAGCCATGGCGGGGCCCGGGGGGAAGCTTTCTTT. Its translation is CASSHGGARGEAFF.

This CDR3 reads CASTPAGENYGYTF. CDR3 nucleotides: TGTGCCAGCACCCCGGCAGGGGAGAACTATGGCTACACCTTC. The chain couples TRBV9 to TRBJ1-2; possible D gene TRBD1, 6 bases. V was pared by 6 bases and J by 2 bases, with 14 bases between. The germline V gene has CDR1 SGDLS and CDR2 YYNGEE. The CDR3 is made up of 14 amino acids.

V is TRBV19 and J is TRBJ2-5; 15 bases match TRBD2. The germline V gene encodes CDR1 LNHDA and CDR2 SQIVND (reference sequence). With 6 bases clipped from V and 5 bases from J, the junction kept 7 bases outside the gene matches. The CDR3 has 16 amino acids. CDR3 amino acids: CASSRTSGRASETQYF. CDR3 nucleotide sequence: TGTGCCAGTAGCCGGACTAGCGGGAGGGCCTCGGAGACCCAGTACTTC.

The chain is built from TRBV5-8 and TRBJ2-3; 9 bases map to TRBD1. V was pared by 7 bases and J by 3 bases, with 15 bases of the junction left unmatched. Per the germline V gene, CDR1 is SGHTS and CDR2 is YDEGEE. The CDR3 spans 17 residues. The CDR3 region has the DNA TGTGCCAGCTCCGTTACAGGGGGCTTCCCCCCTACAGATACGCAGTATTTT. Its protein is CASSVTGGFPPTDTQYF.

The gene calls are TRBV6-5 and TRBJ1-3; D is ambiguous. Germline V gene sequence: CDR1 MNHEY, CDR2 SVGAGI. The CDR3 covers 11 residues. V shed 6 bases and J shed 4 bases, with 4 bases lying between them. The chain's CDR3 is CASSYGNTIYF. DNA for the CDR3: TGTGCCAGCAGCTACGGAAACACCATATATTTT.

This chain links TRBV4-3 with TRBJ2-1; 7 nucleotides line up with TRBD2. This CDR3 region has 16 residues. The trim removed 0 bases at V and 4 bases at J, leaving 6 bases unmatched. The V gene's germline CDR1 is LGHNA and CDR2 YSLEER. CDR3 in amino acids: CASSQERELYYNEQFF. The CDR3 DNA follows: TGCGCCAGCAGCCAAGAGCGGGAGCTTTATTACAATGAGCAGTTCTTC.

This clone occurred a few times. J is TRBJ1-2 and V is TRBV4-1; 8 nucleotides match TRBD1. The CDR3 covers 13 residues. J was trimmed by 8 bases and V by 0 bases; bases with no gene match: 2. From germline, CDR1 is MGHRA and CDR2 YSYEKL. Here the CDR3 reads CASSQETGDGYTF. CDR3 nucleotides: TGCGCCAGCAGCCAAGAGACAGGGGACGGCTACACCTTC.

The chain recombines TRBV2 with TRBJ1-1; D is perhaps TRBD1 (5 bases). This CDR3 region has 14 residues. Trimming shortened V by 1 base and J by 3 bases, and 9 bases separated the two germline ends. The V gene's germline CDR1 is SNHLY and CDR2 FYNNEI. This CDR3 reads CASSEGGKDTEAFF. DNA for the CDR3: TGTGCCAGCAGTGAAGGGGGCAAGGACACTGAAGCTTTCTTT.

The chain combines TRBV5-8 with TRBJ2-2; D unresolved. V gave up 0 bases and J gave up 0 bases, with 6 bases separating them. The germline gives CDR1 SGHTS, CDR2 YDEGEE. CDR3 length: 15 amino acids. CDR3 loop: CASSLEEANTGELFF. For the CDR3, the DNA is TGTGCCAGCAGCTTGGAAGAAGCGAACACCGGGGAGCTGTTTTTT.

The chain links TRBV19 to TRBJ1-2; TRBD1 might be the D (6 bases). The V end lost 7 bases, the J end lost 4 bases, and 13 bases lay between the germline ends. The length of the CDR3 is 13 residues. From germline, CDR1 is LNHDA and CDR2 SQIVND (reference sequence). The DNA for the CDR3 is TGTGCCAGTAATTCGGGGGGCGCCTATGGCTACACCTTC. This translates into CASNSGGAYGYTF.

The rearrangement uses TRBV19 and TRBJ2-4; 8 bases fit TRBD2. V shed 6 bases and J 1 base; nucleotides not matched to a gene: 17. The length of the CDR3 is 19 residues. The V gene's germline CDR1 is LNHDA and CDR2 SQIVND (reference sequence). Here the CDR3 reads CASRPISGVLGVAKNIQYF. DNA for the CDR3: TGTGCCAGTAGGCCGATTAGCGGGGTTCTCGGTGTGGCCAAAAACATTCAGTACTTC.

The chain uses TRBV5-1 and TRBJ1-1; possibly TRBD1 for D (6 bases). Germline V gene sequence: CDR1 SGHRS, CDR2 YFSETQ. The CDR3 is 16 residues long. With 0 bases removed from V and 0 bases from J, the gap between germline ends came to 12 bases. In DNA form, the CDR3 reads TGCGCCAGCAGCTTGGAAGGGACACACCTGAACACTGAAGCTTTCTTT. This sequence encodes CASSLEGTHLNTEAFF.